This T cell receptor beta chain appears in the sequencing data of a study of blood T cell repertoires in COVID-19. The method was immunoSEQ multiplex PCR; TCRdb's version includes in-frame clones alone and lacks a portion of them. Counted here are roughly 230,000 clones, under 90% occurring once; the ten biggest clones make up about 3.2%. Either two negative PCRs, clearance, or symptom resolution qualified Cohort 3 donors as recovered. V lost 4 bases to trimming and J lost 9 bases, with 19 bases between them. Germline V lookup: CDR1 LNHDA, CDR2 SQIVND (reference sequence). CDR3 length: 15 amino acids.

This rearrangement joins TRBV19 to TRBJ1-5; tentatively, D is TRBD1 (5 bases). This TCR derives from a woman in her fifties or sixties who had recovered from COVID-19. Specimen: PBMCs or T cells enriched from blood (not recorded which). CDR3 amino acids: CASSTGGGAAWPQHF. CDR3 sequence (DNA): TGTGCCAGTAGTACTGGTGGAGGGGCTGCGTGGCCCCAGCATTTT.